This T cell receptor beta chain emerged from a study of blood T cell repertoires in COVID-19. Study as a whole: The United States, Italy and Spain supplied acute and convalescent COVID-19 samples.

Ages ranged from about 18 to 100 years, with residence in under 25 US areas. Grouping used clinical history reported by participants in a survey and questionnaire. The recovered donors of Cohort 3 showed two negative PCRs, clearance, or symptom resolution. CDR1 MNHEY and CDR2 SMNVEV come from the germline V gene (reference sequence). The CDR3 extends over 15 amino acids. Between the trimmed V and J ends, which lost 4 bases and 0 bases, there was a span of 12 bases. The repertoire was sequenced with immunoSEQ multiplex PCR; TCRdb's copy has only in-frame clones and lacks some. The sample gives about 300,000 clones, about nine tenths of which show up once; roughly 1.1% is in the top ten.

The V gene is TRBV27, the J gene TRBJ1-1, with D unresolved. Sequencing was performed on PBMCs or T cells enriched from blood (not recorded which). This TCR derives from a young woman who had recovered from COVID-19. The CDR3 loop is CASSSRGVMNTEAFF. In DNA, the CDR3 is TGTGCCAGCAGTTCTCGGGGAGTTATGAACACTGAAGCTTTCTTT.